These 14 T cell receptor beta chains were sequenced from one sample in a study of shared clonotypes between healthy human individuals. Some clones are missing from TCRdb's copy, which holds only in-frame ones; the method was immunoSEQ multiplex PCR. The data hold around 100,000 clones, with about 70% observed a single time. Sequences were obtained from memory CD8+ T cells sorted from blood. Subset specified: CD45RO+ cells pooled with CCR7-negative TemRA cells. These receptor sequences come from a woman aged 25 to 39 in good health.

The table lists this clone with many counts. This chain connects TRBV4-1 to TRBJ2-1, with 10 bases identical to TRBD2. Losses at the gene ends were 2 bases for V and 7 bases for J; bases not matched to a gene: 5. Per germline, CDR1 MGHRA and CDR2 YSYEKL. The CDR3 length is 15 residues. CDR3 nucleotides: TGCGCCAGCAGCCAACTAGCGGGAGATATAAATGAGCAGTTCTTC. Protein sequence: CASSQLAGDINEQFF.

V and J are TRBV2 and TRBJ1-5; no clear D gene. Between the trimmed V and J ends, which lost 8 bases and 5 bases, there was a span of 16 bases. Germline V gene lookup returns CDR1 SNHLY and CDR2 FYNNEI. CDR3 length equals 14 residues. CDR3 DNA sequence: TGTGCCAGCGGGAACTGGTACAATTATCAGCCCCAGCATTTT. Its translation: CASGNWYNYQPQHF.

This clone has more than one count but fewer than ten. The rearrangement uses TRBV14 and TRBJ2-7; unclear D gene. Germline V gene data show CDR1 as SGHDN and CDR2 as FVKESK. The CDR3 sequence is 13 residues long. V shed 1 base and J shed 6 bases, with 10 bases lying between them. The CDR3, as DNA: TGTGCCAGCAGCCAAGTCGCGTGGAGCGAGCAGTACTTC. Residues: CASSQVAWSEQYF.

V is TRBV28 and J is TRBJ2-7, with TRBD2 identical over 7 bases. Looked up from germline, CDR1 is MDHEN and CDR2 is SYDVKM. V was pared by 7 bases and J by 6 bases, with 12 bases of the junction left unmatched. There are 14 residues in the CDR3. CDR3 sequence (DNA): TGTGCCAGCACCCCACGTACGGGACTAATCGAGCAGTACTTC. As protein: CASTPRTGLIEQYF.

V gene TRBV27 combines with J gene TRBJ2-6; a possible D gene is TRBD2 (5 bases). The germline V and J ends were trimmed by 2 bases and 4 bases, with 15 bases remaining between them. Germline CDR1 is MNHEY and CDR2 is SMNVEV (reference sequence). CDR3 length equals 17 residues. The CDR3 is CASSLHPPAVGANVLTF. The DNA of the CDR3 is TGTGCCAGCAGTTTACATCCCCCAGCGGTCGGGGCCAACGTCCTGACTTTC.

The rearrangement uses TRBV9 and TRBJ2-5, with D perhaps matching TRBD1 (8 bases). The V and J ends lost 6 bases and 1 base respectively, with 19 bases between them. Per germline, CDR1 SGDLS and CDR2 YYNGEE. This CDR3 contains 16 residues. The CDR3 DNA reads TGTGCCAGCAACCAGGGGGCGGGAGCCCTCCAAGAGACCCAGTACTTC. Translating it yields CASNQGAGALQETQYF.

The rearrangement joins TRBV29-1 to TRBJ2-1; D tentatively reads TRBD1 or TRBD2 (5 bases each). Trimming took off 6 bases at V and 6 bases at J, with 21 bases between the two ends. Germline CDR1 is SQVTM and CDR2 is ANQGSEA. There are 15 residues in the CDR3. CDR3 nucleotide sequence: TGCAGCGTCGCCGCAGGGCCCAGCGGTGCCAATGAGCAGTTCTTC. Its protein product is CSVAAGPSGANEQFF.

V is TRBV6-5 and J is TRBJ2-5; D possibly corresponds to TRBD1 (5 bases). This CDR3 spans 15 amino acids. V lost 0 bases and J lost 5, with 13 bases in between. The germline gives CDR1 MNHEY, CDR2 SVGAGI. The CDR3, as DNA: TGTGCCAGCAGTTACTCGATTAGGGGATTGGAGACCCAGTACTTC. Its translation: CASSYSIRGLETQYF.

This clone is a singleton in its sample. A clone one base away is much larger, so this may be a read error. The gene calls are TRBV27 and TRBJ2-1; 7 bases agree with TRBD2. With V trimmed by 5 bases and J by 7 bases, 14 bases remained unmatched. Germline CDR1 and CDR2: MNHEY and SMNVEV (reference sequence). The CDR3 contains 16 residues. Here the CDR3 reads CASSDLGAGVGNEQFF. The CDR3, as DNA: TGTGCCAGCAGTGATTTGGGCGCGGGAGTTGGGAATGAGCAGTTCTTC.

This clone was recorded a few times. The chain has TRBV7-9 and TRBJ1-2; unclear D gene. This CDR3 spans 11 amino acids. Trimming removed 5 bases from V and 8 bases from J, with 9 bases in between. CDR1 and CDR2 from the germline V gene are SEHNR and FQNEAQ (reference sequence). The CDR3 spells CASSPGPGYTF. The CDR3 nucleotides are TGTGCCAGCAGCCCCGGGCCCGGCTACACCTTC.

This sequence joins TRBV4-1 and TRBJ2-1; 7 nucleotides match TRBD2. After removal of 6 bases from V and 12 bases from J, the junction contained 5 bases not matched to a gene. Germline values: CDR1 MGHRA, CDR2 YSYEKL. The CDR3 loop spans 11 amino acids. CDR3 sequence (DNA): TGCGCCAGCAGGTCTCCGGGAGGGCAGTTCTTC. It yields the protein CASRSPGGQFF.

V and J are TRBV28 and TRBJ1-1; D gene unclear. The ends were cut back, 1 base at V and 3 bases at J, with 12 bases in the middle. Germline loops: CDR1 MDHEN, CDR2 SYDVKM. This CDR3 contains 15 residues. The CDR3 DNA reads as TGTGCCAGCAGTTTATTGATAAACAGCGACACTGAAGCTTTCTTT. This codes for CASSLLINSDTEAFF.

The chain couples TRBV18 to TRBJ1-1; D gene uncertain. The CDR3 totals 15 residues. V lost 2 bases and J lost 4, with 14 bases in between. The germline V gene encodes CDR1 KGHSH and CDR2 LQKENI. The chain's CDR3 is CASSPAAVRGTEAFF. As DNA, the CDR3 is TGTGCCAGCTCACCAGCGGCAGTTCGTGGCACTGAAGCTTTCTTT.

The rearrangement joins TRBV28 to TRBJ2-2; 9 bases align to TRBD1. The CDR3 covers 15 residues. From germline, CDR1 is MDHEN and CDR2 SYDVKM. The V and J ends lost 4 bases and 5 bases, in that order; junction bases with no gene match: 5. The CDR3 region is CASSSRTGETGELFF. In nucleotides, the CDR3 is TGTGCCAGCAGTTCCCGGACAGGGGAGACCGGGGAGCTGTTTTTT.